This entry is about one T cell receptor beta chain. These data belong to a study of control samples from healthy donors and cancer patients. Germline-derived CDR1 and CDR2 are MNHEY and SVGAGI. This CDR3 region has 12 residues. Trimming pared 8 bases from V and 4 bases from J, leaving 11 bases between. The table came from immunoSEQ multiplex PCR; TCRdb's copy has only in-frame clones and leaves some out. This sample has some 140,000 clones, with roughly 92% found just once. The TCR comes from a man younger than 45 in good health. Sequenced sample: blood. The rearrangement joins TRBV6-5 to TRBJ1-2; possibly TRBD1 for D (5 bases). The CDR3 bases are TGTGCCAGCGGATTGGGGGTCTATGGCTACACCTTC. It encodes CASGLGVYGYTF.